The sequence of this T cell receptor beta chain was determined in a study of cytomegalovirus exposure and HLA in healthy donors (dated by TCRdb to 2015 to 2018). At the level of the whole study: An earlier analysis of fewer than 750 of the donors reported 250 to 300 Gb of sequence data and about 120 million unique TCR beta sequences obtained from approximately 180 million T cells. Approximately 300 gigabases of sequencing data and roughly 80 million unique TCR sequences made up an early release that covered several hundred HLA-typed donors. Of the 300 to 450 genotyped donors, 75% to 85% were placed in the genetic ancestry cluster associated with self-reported Caucasian donors. The aim of the study was to test whether cataloging public T cell receptors could identify signatures of past pathogen exposure. The T cell repertoires of 670 or so subjects were profiled by immunosequencing and related to cytomegalovirus serostatus. Besides the first cohort of 666 subjects, a separate validation cohort made up of about 120 different subjects was used. To predict cytomegalovirus infection status, the study brought together high-throughput TCR immunosequencing, statistical association of individual TCRs with disease status, and machine learning. A later analysis re-examined previously published TCR beta repertoires from hundreds of donors and added high-resolution HLA genotyping to investigate patterns of TCR occurrence. In the later analysis, no new phenotypic data were used to find candidate immune exposures; instead, reliance was placed on TCR beta sequences and their occurrence across donors. An earlier analysis of approximately 640 of the donors applied high-throughput TCR beta sequencing to assess whether each TCR beta V gene segment acted as functional or pseudogenic. Donor age, sex, ethnicity and CMV serostatus were collected together with the repertoire data. In a later genetic analysis, genome-wide SNP genotypes for about 55% of the roughly 700 donors were used, and that subset was treated as a discovery cohort. All discovery cohort repertoires had been generated using a single sequencing platform. HLA typing included class I and class II loci at four-digit resolution. The number of typed donors differed by locus: 629-630 for A, B, C, DRB1 and DQB1; about 520 for DQA1; over 600 for DPA1; and 450 to 480 for DPB1. Four to six DR-DQ haplotypes were handled as single units for association and clustering, since linkage in the cohort was strong. Across around 400 genotyped donors of the cohort, an average of roughly 200,000 unique TCR beta nucleotide sequences per donor were sequenced, and around 20% of those sequences were non-productive.

General findings and caveats noted by the study authors: The only immune exposure information available for the cohort was CMV serostatus. In a later analysis, several top co-occurrence clusters were reported to appear linked to parvovirus B19, influenza, CMV and Epstein-Barr virus. Linkage disequilibrium might explain the correlated functional status among segregating V segments, but an unknown experimental factor could not be ruled out. A further reported finding was that TCR beta sequences accurately predicted the HLA-A and HLA-B alleles for most subjects in the first cohort. In the study, some 180 TCR beta chains were listed as associated with cytomegalovirus. An association between a missense DCLRE1C variant and V-gene and J-gene trimming of TCR beta chains was found in a later genetic analysis and replicated in an independent cohort. Most TCR sequences were seen in very few donors, while some public TCRs were found in many individuals. Only TCR beta chains were sequenced in this cohort, and the absence of alpha or paired-chain data limited detectable features. The classifier was reported to diagnose cytomegalovirus status with high specificity and sensitivity in both the original cohort and the validation cohort. A cluster of highly shared sequence variants was judged likely to be a technical artifact of the sequencing pipeline. In vitro tests confirmed that three of the cytomegalovirus-associated TCR beta chains recognize cytomegalovirus antigens. Because the 87-base-pair reads could not distinguish some IMGT-functional V segments, including TRBV6-2 and TRBV6-3, those segments were excluded. An earlier analysis of approximately 570 of the donors showed that most TCR beta V segments appeared in productive rearrangements either about 90% or about 30% of the time, which broadly matched IMGT annotations. A later analysis found that most CMV-associated TCR beta chains appeared HLA-restricted, with HLA associations seemingly driven largely by CMV exposure. When HLA alleles, especially DR and DQ, strongly co-occurred, attributing TCR associations to individual alleles was difficult. At a false discovery rate of 0.05, a later analysis linked around 15,000 TCR beta sequences to specific HLA alleles. According to a later genetic analysis, donors in an Asian-associated ancestry cluster had fewer N-insertions in productive TCRs than the roughly 660-donor mean. According to a later analysis, TCR association rates differed among HLA loci, with DRB1 alleles showing the most associated TCRs and HLA-C alleles showing the fewest. Sequencing depth was assumed to be roughly uniform across donors in the presence/absence analyses, though that assumption may not hold. A later analysis found that HLA-associated TCR beta chains were more clonally expanded and had lower generation probabilities than equally common non-associated chains. Because counts were too low, about 18 rarely observed V segments, including chromosome 9 orphons, were left out of the earlier analysis of over 550 of the donors. According to the authors, the approach could potentially be generalized to other disease states and immunological phenotypes. Because HLA typing was unavailable for some donors at each locus, only the typed subset was used in association tests.

Library preparation used the immunoSEQ multiplex PCR assay. The multiplex PCR relied on a mix of 60 forward primers for TCR Vbeta segments and 13 reverse primers for TCR Jbeta segments. The CDR3 region of rearranged TCR beta genes was amplified from genomic DNA with a multiplex PCR assay. The Illumina HiSeq System was used to sequence the amplified TCR beta libraries as 87-base-pair reads. As for how the authors treated the data: A later analysis tallied tens of millions of unique TCR beta chains across the roughly 610 repertoires, and approximately 12 million of those chains were shared by two or more donors. Raw reads were error-corrected and collapsed into unique sequences by a nearest-neighbor algorithm in which closely related sequences were merged to remove PCR and sequencing errors. V, D and J gene segments were assigned by aligning CDR3 sequences to IMGT reference sequences. For a sequence to be retained, a match of at least six nucleotides was required to both a V gene segment and a J gene segment. A rearrangement was called productive if the CDR3 had no stop codons and remained in frame with V and J, and every other rearrangement was called non-productive. CDR3 was defined by IMGT convention, running from the second conserved V-encoded cysteine to the conserved J-encoded phenylalanine. In an earlier analysis of some 550 of the donors, sequences lacking an unambiguous match to a single V gene segment were excluded. An earlier analysis of over 450 of the donors classified V segments as functional when productive rearrangements were above 56.7% and as segregating when the standard deviation between donors was above 5%. To diagnose cytomegalovirus status from the catalog of TCR beta chain sequences, a statistical classification framework was built. In a later analysis, TCR nucleotide sequences were compared against IMGT/GENE-DB human TR gene sequences so that V and J genes could be assigned. Using the TCRdist pipeline, a later analysis assigned CDR3 sequences along with most-parsimonious VDJ recombination scenarios. A later analysis defined each TCR beta chain by its CDR3 amino acid sequence plus V-gene family, and excluded reads lacking a unique V-gene family. As a way to deal with suspected cross-contamination and a sequencing artifact, a later analysis dropped 450 to 600 nucleotide sequences that were highly shared and had low generation probability. In a later analysis, a clonal expansion index for each public chain was calculated from normalized within-repertoire ranks of inferred template counts. In a later analysis, generation probabilities were computed with a VDJ recombination model fitted to out-of-frame rearrangements, and the resulting probabilities were checked against IGoR. In a later analysis, TCR-TCR, TCR-HLA and TCR-CMV co-occurrence was scored with hypergeometric tests, and a repertoire-size bias correction was applied to TCR pairs. To estimate false discovery rates, a later analysis permuted the HLA or CMV assignments 20 times. In a later analysis, co-occurring TCRs were grouped using DBSCAN, and TCRdist sequence similarity was added for clustering within HLA-allele-positive subsets. Co-occurrence clustering excluded repertoires with fewer than 30,000 or more than 120,000 public chains, plus five with anomalous nucleotide sharing. TCRdb retrieved this table from immuneACCESS and kept in-frame rearrangements only. Not all clones are present; in checked studies, unresolved V genes account for under half, and no reason is known for the remainder. Clonal size and the V and J genes are those of that table, whereas D and trimming came from the DNA. The table for this sample records just over 20,000 clones. The ten most abundant clones make up about a fifth of the sample.

The germline V gene (reference sequence) sets CDR1 to SEHNR and CDR2 to FQNEAQ. The CDR3 runs 14 amino acids, cysteine and phenylalanine included. This entry keeps only the CDR3 DNA: 42 bases, framed from base 1. Trimming costs V 1 base and J 8 bases, and their ends lie 14 bases apart. The cohort consisted of 666 healthy bone marrow donors. At the time of sampling, every cohort member was nominally healthy, though immune exposures that went unrecorded were likely present. The donor tested CMV seropositive, placing the donor among the 290 or so seropositive members of the cohort. A peripheral blood sample was collected from each donor, and TCR beta sequencing was performed on peripheral blood mononuclear cells. Genomic DNA was extracted from the blood cell samples with the Qiagen DNeasy Blood Extraction Kit. As regards this clone: Its antigen remains unidentified.

This sequence uses TRBV7-9 and TRBJ1-2, with the D gene not confidently named. This TCR derives from a man between 60 and 75 years old in good health and CMV-seropositive. Sequencing was done on a sample of PBMCs. In nucleotide form, the sequence is TGTGCCAGCAGCTTAGATACCGGGATCGGGGGCTACACCTTC. The translation is CASSLDTGIGGYTF.